The 22 T cell receptor beta chains reported below all come from one sample, sequenced in a study of vaccination and CD4 T cells after COVID-19. These receptors have no known antigen. The treatment: roughly 10-day PBMC culture with coronavirus spike peptide pools or control peptides (ViraFEST assay). Cultured CD4+ T cell DNA underwent sequencing with the Oncomine TCR Beta short-read assay. From the PCR reads, TCRdb called clonotypes with MiXCR, one entry per CDR3 protein. The data contain 15,000 or so distinct CDR3 sequences, roughly two fifths of them seen just once; the ten biggest clones take up over 5%. The material sequenced was CD4+ T cells from blood, cultured in vitro, taken before SARS-CoV-2 vaccination. Source of these receptors: a human donor who had recovered from COVID-19.

This clonotype occurred a few times. The chain employs TRBV6-1 and TRBJ2-3, with TRBD1 matching over 11 bases. The length of the CDR3 is 15 residues. The V segment lost 7 bases and the J segment 6 bases; nucleotides outside the gene matches: 9. Germline CDR1 is MNHNS and CDR2 is SASEGT. Here the CDR3 reads CASTRDRGISDTQYF. Here the CDR3 DNA reads TGTGCCAGCACCCGGGACAGGGGGATATCGGATACGCAGTATTTT.

The rearrangement joins TRBV11-2 to TRBJ2-5; TRBD1 aligns across 7 bases. This CDR3 has 15 residues. The J segment lost 5 bases and the V segment lost 5 bases, leaving 11 bases of the junction unmatched. Germline CDR1 is SGHAT and CDR2 is FQNNGV. This CDR3 reads CASSRRQGSRETQYF. In DNA form, the CDR3 reads TGTGCCAGCAGCAGGAGACAGGGCAGTCGGGAGACCCAGTACTTC.

This clonotype has only a few counts. The chain has TRBV6-1 and TRBJ2-5; perhaps TRBD1 as D (6 bases). Trimming shortened V by 6 bases and J by 0 bases, and 8 bases separated the two germline ends. Per germline, CDR1 MNHNS and CDR2 SASEGT. This CDR3 comprises 13 residues. The CDR3, as DNA: TGTGCCAGCAGCACAGGGAACCAAGAGACCCAGTACTTC. Its translation: CASSTGNQETQYF.

The genes are TRBV6-2 or TRBV6-3 and TRBJ1-2; D is possibly TRBD1 (5 bases). CDR3 length equals 14 residues. V shed 4 bases and J shed 8 bases, with 17 bases lying between them. Germline assignment: CDR1 MNHEY and CDR2 SVGEGT. The CDR3 spells CASSLEGNFGGYTF. In nucleotides, the CDR3 is TGTGCCAGCAGTTTAGAGGGGAACTTCGGCGGCTACACCTTC.

The chain combines TRBV11-2 with TRBJ2-5; 8 bases match TRBD2. Germline CDR1 and CDR2: SGHAT and FQNNGV. The CDR3 extends over 16 amino acids. V lost 3 bases to trimming and J lost 2 bases; unmatched junction nucleotides: 8. The CDR3 loop reads CASSFLRGGIQETQYF. The CDR3 DNA is TGTGCCAGCAGCTTTCTCCGGGGGGGGATACAAGAGACCCAGTACTTC.

V gene TRBV18 combines with J gene TRBJ1-1; TRBD1 aligns across 7 bases. Trimming took 6 bases from V and 3 from J; bases not matched to a gene: 4. Germline lookup yields CDR1 KGHSH and CDR2 LQKENI. CDR3 length: 13 amino acids. CDR3 nucleotides: TGTGCCAGCTCGACAGGGAGGGACACTGAAGCTTTCTTT. Amino acid sequence: CASSTGRDTEAFF.

This clonotype appeared a few times. CDR3: CASSLDRYSPLHF. The CDR3 DNA reads TGTGCCAGCAGCTTAGACCGGTATTCACCCCTCCACTTT. This rearrangement joins TRBV7-2 to TRBJ1-6; D is ambiguous. V lost 1 base to trimming and J lost 8 bases, with 6 bases between them. The CDR3 runs to 13 residues. Germline lookup yields CDR1 SGHTA and CDR2 FQGNSA.

This chain uses TRBV2 with TRBJ2-2; 10 bases map to TRBD2. Germline CDR1 SNHLY, CDR2 FYNNEI. The CDR3 runs 15 residues. With V trimmed by 8 bases and J by 6 bases, 9 bases remained unmatched. The CDR3 here is CASRMRTSGAGELFF. The CDR3 bases are TGTGCCAGCCGAATGCGGACTAGCGGCGCCGGGGAGCTGTTTTTT.

V is TRBV7-2 and J is TRBJ1-2, with 10 bases that match TRBD1. Germline V gene data show CDR1 as SGHTA and CDR2 as FQGNSA. The CDR3 runs 15 residues. The V segment lost 5 bases and the J segment 2 bases; nucleotides outside the gene matches: 5. The CDR3 loop reads CASSVPGQGNYGYTF. CDR3 in DNA: TGTGCCAGCAGCGTACCGGGACAGGGGAACTATGGCTACACCTTC.

The gene calls are TRBV6-2 or TRBV6-3 and TRBJ2-1; 8 bases are a match to TRBD2. The length of the CDR3 is 16 residues. J lost 6 bases, V lost 5 bases, and 12 bases had no gene match. The germline CDR1 and CDR2 sequences are MNHEY and SVGEGT. The CDR3: CASSRGGGIGFNEQFF. CDR3 in DNA: TGTGCCAGCAGTCGGGGGGGGGGCATAGGATTCAATGAGCAGTTCTTC.

This chain uses TRBV12-3 or TRBV12-4 with TRBJ2-5, with D possibly matching TRBD2 (5 bases). This CDR3 region has 14 residues. Trimming cost V 8 bases and J 3 bases, with 16 bases left between them. The CDR3 DNA sequence: TGTGCCAGCCAAAATGGTGGGAGTGAAGAGACCCAGTACTTC. This gives the protein CASQNGGSEETQYF.

The chain combines TRBV7-9 with TRBJ2-3; D unresolved. CDR1 SEHNR and CDR2 FQNEAQ come from the germline V gene (reference sequence). The V and J ends lost 0 bases and 1 base respectively, with 11 bases between them. CDR3 length equals 16 residues. CDR3 bases: TGTGCCAGCAGCTTAGCTCGCACCAGTGGCACAGATACGCAGTATTTT. Its protein product is CASSLARTSGTDTQYF.

The chain is built from TRBV19 and TRBJ2-7, with D tentatively TRBD1 (7 bases). The CDR3 runs to 15 residues. V was pared by 3 bases and J by 0 bases, with 12 bases between. The germline V gene encodes CDR1 LNHDA and CDR2 SQIVND (reference sequence). CDR3 DNA: TGTGCCAGTAGTATGGGGGGACAGACCTCCTACGAGCAGTACTTC. Protein product: CASSMGGQTSYEQYF.

This clonotype was counted only a few times. The genes are TRBV20-1 and TRBJ2-7; D might be TRBD2 (6 bases). This CDR3 is built from 16 residues. With 1 base removed from V and 0 bases from J, the gap between germline ends came to 16 bases. From germline, CDR1 is DFQATT and CDR2 SNEGSKA (reference sequence). The chain's CDR3 is CSARVAERASSYEQYF. The DNA of the CDR3 is TGCAGTGCTAGAGTAGCCGAGCGGGCTAGCTCCTACGAGCAGTACTTC.

By its share, this clonotype is medium-sized. The chain employs TRBV20-1 and TRBJ1-5, with 9 bases identical to TRBD1. V trimming: 1 base; J trimming: 1 base; junction bases outside the gene matches: 8. CDR1 and CDR2 from the germline V gene are DFQATT and SNEGSKA (reference sequence). The CDR3 consists of 17 residues. The CDR3 DNA is TGCAGTGCTAGAGCTTCCACCGGGACAGGGAGCAATCAGCCCCAGCATTTT. This translates into CSARASTGTGSNQPQHF.

There are a few counts of this clonotype. The chain recombines TRBV11-2 with TRBJ1-3; D remains ambiguous. Germline V gene data show CDR1 as SGHAT and CDR2 as FQNNGV. The CDR3 extends over 15 amino acids. Trimming cost V 5 bases and J 0 bases, with 11 bases left between them. The CDR3 sequence is CASSLRAPSGNTIYF. CDR3 DNA sequence: TGTGCCAGCAGCCTAAGGGCCCCCTCTGGAAACACCATATATTTT.

There are a few counts of this clonotype. V and J are TRBV15 and TRBJ1-1; no clear D gene. The CDR3 consists of 17 residues. V lost 0 bases and J lost 1, with 15 bases in between. Germline CDR1 reads LNHNV; CDR2 reads YYDKDF (reference sequence). The CDR3 DNA reads as TGTGCCACCAGCAGAGATGTATTAATCGTGCCGAACACTGAAGCTTTCTTT. Translated, it gives CATSRDVLIVPNTEAFF.

The chain links TRBV20-1 to TRBJ1-1, with TRBD1 matching over 10 bases. CDR1 is DFQATT and CDR2 is SNEGSKA in the germline V gene (reference sequence). The CDR3 has 15 residues. J gave up 5 bases and V 1 base, and 7 bases lay outside the gene matches. The CDR3 sequence is CSARGQGQGKTEAFF. The CDR3 nucleotides read TGCAGTGCTAGAGGTCAGGGACAGGGGAAGACTGAAGCTTTCTTT.

On this clonotype: Germline is not matched at one junction end, which may reflect a read error. This rearrangement joins TRBV27 to TRBJ1-5; 7 bases fit TRBD1. The germline gives CDR1 MNHEY, CDR2 SMNVEV (reference sequence). The CDR3 covers 15 residues. The CDR3 bases are TGTGCCAGCAGTTTTTGGGGACAGCACCATCAGCCCCTGCATTTT. Amino acid sequence: CASSFWGQHHQPLHF.

In its sample, this clonotype was seen a few times. The chain uses TRBV20-1 and TRBJ1-1, with D perhaps matching TRBD1 (6 bases). With 1 base removed from V and 5 bases from J, the gap between germline ends came to 14 bases. Germline loops: CDR1 DFQATT, CDR2 SNEGSKA (reference sequence). The CDR3 consists of 14 residues. CDR3 region: CSARARGLGTEAFF. CDR3 bases: TGCAGTGCTAGAGCCCGGGGGCTGGGGACTGAAGCTTTCTTT.

The chain has TRBV19 and TRBJ1-1; D remains unclear. The CDR3 consists of 14 residues. CDR1 and CDR2 from the germline V gene are LNHDA and SQIVND (reference sequence). V shed 7 bases and J shed 0 bases, with 12 bases lying between them. The CDR3 nucleotides are TGTGCCAGTACCTCCGACAAACTGAACACTGAAGCTTTCTTT. Amino acids: CASTSDKLNTEAFF. Using reference TRBV19 and TRBJ1-1 for the parts outside the CDR3, the full variable domain is DGGITQSPKYLFRKEGQNVTLSCEQNLNHDAMYWYRQDPGQGLRLIYYSQIVNDFQKGDIAEGYSVSREKKESFPLTVTSAQKNPTAFYLCASTSDKLNTEAFFGQGTRLTVV.

The J gene is TRBJ1-5, the V gene TRBV6-2 or TRBV6-3, with D perhaps matching TRBD1 (5 bases). V was trimmed by 4 bases and J by 5 bases, leaving 21 bases between them. CDR1 MNHEY and CDR2 SVGEGT come from the germline V gene. The CDR3 consists of 17 residues. The CDR3 loop is CASSSHPLDRPYQPQHF. For the CDR3, the DNA is TGTGCCAGCAGTTCGCACCCTCTAGACAGACCGTATCAGCCCCAGCATTTT.